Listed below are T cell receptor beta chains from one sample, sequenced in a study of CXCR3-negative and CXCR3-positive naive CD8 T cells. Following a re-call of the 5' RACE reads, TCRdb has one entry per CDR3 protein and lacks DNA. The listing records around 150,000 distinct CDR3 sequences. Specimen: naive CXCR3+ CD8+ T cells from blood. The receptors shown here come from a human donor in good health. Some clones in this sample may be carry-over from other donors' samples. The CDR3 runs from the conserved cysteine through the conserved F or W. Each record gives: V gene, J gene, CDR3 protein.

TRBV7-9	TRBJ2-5	CASSGTGSETQYF
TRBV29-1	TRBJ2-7	CSVVGLESYEQYF
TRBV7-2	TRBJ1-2	CASSQDRGGNGYTF
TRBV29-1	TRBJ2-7	CSVAGERYYEQYF
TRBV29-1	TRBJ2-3	CSGLAGGPVTDTQYF
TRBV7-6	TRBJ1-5	CASSREGPEPQHF
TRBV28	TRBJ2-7	CARVQGWSYEQYF
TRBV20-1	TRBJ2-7	CSARERRTSGSKFYEQYF
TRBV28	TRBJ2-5	CASSLYPTGGATGVTQYF
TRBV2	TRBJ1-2	CASSPAGAVYGYTF
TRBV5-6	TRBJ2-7	CASSLGIDWSYEQYF
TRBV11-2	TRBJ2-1	CASSLSLAGVHNEQFF
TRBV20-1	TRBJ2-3	CSARDSFQSTDTQYF
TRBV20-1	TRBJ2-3	CSADETSESTDTQYF
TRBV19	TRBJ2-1	CASYGGGYNEQFF
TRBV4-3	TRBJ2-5	CASSQLKGQGQETQYF
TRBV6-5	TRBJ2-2	CASSYPERGGTGELFF
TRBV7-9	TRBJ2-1	CASSTDWIGHNEQFF
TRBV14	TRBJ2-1	CASSWERLAGGPHEQFF
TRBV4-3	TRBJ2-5	CASSQVIKGAEETQYF
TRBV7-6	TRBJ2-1	CASSLGQVGEQFF
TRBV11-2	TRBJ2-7	CASSPGFSPYEQYF